The 13 T cell receptor beta chains below all came from one sample that was sequenced in a study of CD8+ T cells in alopecia areata. Following RNA extraction, reverse transcription yielded cDNA that acted as the sequencing template. The method was immunoSEQ multiplex PCR; TCRdb's version includes in-frame clones alone and lacks a portion of them. The sample contains roughly 140,000 clones, more than 55% of which appear only once. The sequenced sample was CD8+ T cells sorted from blood. The origin of the receptors is a human donor in good health.

This chain connects TRBV25-1 to TRBJ2-1; 8 positions match TRBD2. V trimming: 6 bases; J trimming: 6 bases; junction bases outside the gene matches: 7. From germline, CDR1 is MGHDK and CDR2 SYGVNS. The CDR3 totals 14 residues. Written as DNA, the CDR3 is TGTGCCAGCAGCCCGGGAGGGCCACCCAATGAGCAGTTCTTC. It specifies CASSPGGPPNEQFF.

The count of this clone is one. The rearrangement uses TRBV29-1 and TRBJ2-5; the D is unclear. Trimming removed 5 bases from V and 0 bases from J, with 10 bases in between. Looked up from germline, CDR1 is SQVTM and CDR2 is ANQGSEA. The CDR3 sequence is 13 residues long. The CDR3 is CSVLGPYQETQYF. The CDR3 DNA reads as TGCAGCGTTCTCGGGCCCTACCAAGAGACCCAGTACTTC.

The V call is TRBV18, the J call TRBJ2-5; D could derive from TRBD1 or TRBD2 (6 bases each). CDR1 KGHSH and CDR2 LQKENI come from the germline V gene. V was cut by 0 bases and J by 9 bases, with 20 bases left in between. The CDR3 has 16 residues. CDR3 nucleotides: TGTGCCAGCTCACCACCGTCCGGGACGGAGGAGGGGGCCCAGTACTTC. Amino acids: CASSPPSGTEEGAQYF.

This clone has only a few counts. The V gene is TRBV11-2, the J gene TRBJ2-5; no reliable D call. The length of the CDR3 is 14 residues. V was trimmed by 3 bases and J by 5 bases, leaving 13 bases between them. Germline CDR1 SGHAT, CDR2 FQNNGV. The CDR3 sequence: CASSFLSGWETQYF. The DNA of the CDR3 is TGTGCCAGCAGCTTCTTAAGTGGGTGGGAGACCCAGTACTTC.

V is TRBV6-4 and J is TRBJ2-3; 7 nucleotides line up with TRBD2. Looked up from germline, CDR1 is MRHNA and CDR2 is SNTAGT. The length of the CDR3 is 15 residues. V shed 0 bases, J shed 2 bases, and the junction held 2 bases outside the gene matches. The CDR3 nucleotides are TGTGCCAGCAGTGACTCAAGCGGGGCCACAGATACGCAGTATTTT. This sequence encodes CASSDSSGATDTQYF.

This clone was seen more than once but under ten times. The rearrangement links TRBV6-5 to TRBJ2-5; the D gene is possibly TRBD1 (6 bases). Germline V gene sequence: CDR1 MNHEY, CDR2 SVGAGI. V shed 5 bases and J shed 0 bases, with 10 bases lying between them. The CDR3 runs to 14 residues. The CDR3 nucleotides read TGTGCCAGCAGTAGGACAGAAAACCAAGAGACCCAGTACTTC. Protein sequence: CASSRTENQETQYF.

This clone was counted only a few times. The chain combines TRBV5-4 with TRBJ1-2; the D gene is possibly TRBD1 (6 bases). The length of the CDR3 is 15 residues. CDR1 is SGHNT and CDR2 is YYREEE in the germline V gene (reference sequence). V dropped 0 bases and J dropped 1 base, with 10 bases sitting between them. CDR3 DNA sequence: TGTGCCAGCAGCTTGGAACGGACAGTTAACTATGGCTACACCTTC. Translated: CASSLERTVNYGYTF.

The J gene is TRBJ2-7, the V gene TRBV7-9; tentatively, D is TRBD1 or TRBD2 (5 bases each). Germline V CDR1 and CDR2: SEHNR, FQNEAQ (reference sequence). CDR3 length: 15 amino acids. Trimming removed 6 bases from V and 1 base from J, with 16 bases in between. This chain's CDR3 is CASSGAGTESYEQYF. CDR3 DNA sequence: TGTGCCAGCAGTGGCGCCGGGACGGAATCCTACGAGCAGTACTTC.

This chain uses TRBV29-1 with TRBJ2-5, with TRBD1 as a possible D gene (5 bases). Germline V gene data show CDR1 as SQVTM and CDR2 as ANQGSEA. With 8 bases removed from V and 2 bases from J, the gap between germline ends came to 9 bases. This CDR3 has 11 residues. CDR3 region: CSIRQQETQYF. For the CDR3, the DNA is TGCAGCATTCGACAGCAAGAGACCCAGTACTTC.

This clone was recorded once. The genes are TRBV4-2 and TRBJ2-2, with D unclear. The ends were cut back, 4 bases at V and 4 bases at J, with 7 bases in the middle. CDR1 is LGHNA, CDR2 YNFKEQ, per germline. The CDR3 runs to 13 residues. The CDR3 region has the DNA TGTGCCAGCAGCCTAGACCCCACCGGGGAGCTGTTTTTT. Amino acid sequence: CASSLDPTGELFF.

In this sample, this clone turned up a few times. The rearrangement links TRBV29-1 to TRBJ1-2; the D gene is possibly TRBD1 (6 bases). V was cut by 5 bases and J by 5 bases, with 12 bases left in between. This CDR3 has 12 amino acids. Per the germline V gene, CDR1 is SQVTM and CDR2 is ANQGSEA. In nucleotides, the CDR3 is TGCAGCGTTATTGACAGGACTTATGGCTACACCTTC. Translating it yields CSVIDRTYGYTF. The full variable domain, completed using reference TRBV29-1 and TRBJ1-2, is SAVISQKPSRDICQRGTSLTIQCQVDSQVTMMFWYRQQPGQSLTLIATANQGSEATYESGFVIDKFPISRPNLTFSTLTVSNMSPEDSSIYLCSVIDRTYGYTFGSGTRLTVV.

The chain is built from TRBV4-1 and TRBJ2-3; TRBD2 aligns across 11 bases. CDR1 is MGHRA and CDR2 is YSYEKL in the germline V gene. Unmatched junction bases numbered 3, after V lost 2 bases and J lost 5 bases. The CDR3 consists of 15 residues. In DNA form, the CDR3 reads TGCGCCAGCAGCCAACAGACTAGCGGGGTAGATACGCAGTATTTT. It codes for CASSQQTSGVDTQYF.

The sample holds a few counts of this clone. The chain carries TRBV25-1 and TRBJ1-5; 8 nucleotides match TRBD1. V was clipped by 6 bases and J by 7 bases; unmatched bases: 5. This CDR3 region has 13 residues. Germline loops: CDR1 MGHDK, CDR2 SYGVNS. CDR3 in amino acids: CASSPGGRQPQHF. DNA for the CDR3: TGTGCCAGCAGCCCAGGGGGCAGACAGCCCCAGCATTTT.